The sample holds a few counts of the clone carrying this TCR beta chain. Deletions cut 3 bases from V and 8 bases from J, with 13 bases between. Germline V gives CDR1 SEHNR, CDR2 FQNEAQ (reference sequence). The CDR3 runs 14 residues. TCRdb re-analysed the RT-PCR reads in MiXCR, keeping a single row per CDR3 protein. The data show about 680,000 distinct CDR3 sequences, 12% to 15% seen once. Sequenced input: memory CD4+ T cells from blood. The chain carries TRBV7-9 and TRBJ1-4; TRBD1 might be the D (6 bases). The source is a female donor in good health, serving as a healthy control. The CDR3 nucleotides read TGTGCCAGCAGCTTTTCCAGGGGTGACGAAAAACTGTTTTTT. This encodes CASSFSRGDEKLFF.